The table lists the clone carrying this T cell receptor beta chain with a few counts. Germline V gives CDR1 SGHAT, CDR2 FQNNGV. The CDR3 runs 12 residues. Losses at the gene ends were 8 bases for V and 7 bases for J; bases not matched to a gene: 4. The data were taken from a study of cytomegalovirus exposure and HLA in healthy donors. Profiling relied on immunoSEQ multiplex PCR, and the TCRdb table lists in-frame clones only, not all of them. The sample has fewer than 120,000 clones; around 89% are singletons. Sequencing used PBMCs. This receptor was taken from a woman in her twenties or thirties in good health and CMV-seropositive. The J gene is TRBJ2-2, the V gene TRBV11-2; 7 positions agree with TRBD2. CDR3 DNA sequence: TGTGCCAGCGGGAGGGCGGTCGGGGAGCTGTTTTTT. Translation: CASGRAVGELFF.